The entry that follows covers one TCR beta chain sequence. The data were obtained in a study of blood T cell repertoires in COVID-19. Study context: T cells, B-cell-depleted T cells, or PBMCs supplied cDNA or gDNA.

Libraries were prepared by immunoSEQ multiplex PCR; TCRdb keeps only in-frame clonotypes and omits some of them. The data contain 300,000 to 400,000 clones, 85% of them singletons. Source material: peripheral blood. The TCR sequence derives from a human donor in a cohort sampled during active COVID-19.

This CDR3 is CASRTGDYGYTF. The CDR3 nucleotides are TGCGCCAGCAGGACAGGGGACTATGGCTACACCTTC. This chain links TRBV10-2 with TRBJ1-2; 8 positions match TRBD1. Germline V gene sequence: CDR1 WSHSY, CDR2 SAAADI. After removal of 6 bases from V and 3 bases from J, the junction contained 0 bases not matched to a gene. This CDR3 spans 12 amino acids.